One T cell receptor (beta chain) is described in this entry. Clones were read by immunoSEQ multiplex PCR, and TCRdb kept only the in-frame ones, dropping some. The data contain around 270,000 clones, more than 75% of them seen just once; the ten biggest clones take up roughly 2.5%. The data derive from a study of blood T cell repertoires in COVID-19. Overall study: T cells, B-cell-depleted T cells, or PBMCs provided the cDNA or gDNA that served as material.

Trimming pared 4 bases from V and 0 bases from J, leaving 8 bases between. The CDR3 totals 14 residues. Germline assignment: CDR1 SGHNT and CDR2 YENEEA. The clonotype comes from a woman between 50 and 59 years old with acute or convalescent COVID-19. The chain recombines TRBV11-3 with TRBJ2-3; D uncertain. The sample consisted of peripheral blood. The CDR3 is CASSSSTSTDTQYF. The CDR3 DNA reads TGTGCCAGCAGCTCCTCCACTAGCACAGATACGCAGTATTTT.